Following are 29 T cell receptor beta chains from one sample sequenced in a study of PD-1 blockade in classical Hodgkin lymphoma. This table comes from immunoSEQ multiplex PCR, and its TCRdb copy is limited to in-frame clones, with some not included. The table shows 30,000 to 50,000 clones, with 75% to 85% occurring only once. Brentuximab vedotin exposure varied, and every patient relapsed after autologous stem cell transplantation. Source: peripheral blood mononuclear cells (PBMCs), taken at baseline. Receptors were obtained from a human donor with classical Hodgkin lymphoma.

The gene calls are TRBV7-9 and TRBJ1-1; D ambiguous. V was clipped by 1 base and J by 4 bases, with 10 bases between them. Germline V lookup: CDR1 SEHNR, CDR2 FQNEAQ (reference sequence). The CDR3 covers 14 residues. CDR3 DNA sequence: TGTGCCAGCAGCTTAGAGGCAGGCAGCACTGAAGCTTTCTTT. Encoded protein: CASSLEAGSTEAFF.

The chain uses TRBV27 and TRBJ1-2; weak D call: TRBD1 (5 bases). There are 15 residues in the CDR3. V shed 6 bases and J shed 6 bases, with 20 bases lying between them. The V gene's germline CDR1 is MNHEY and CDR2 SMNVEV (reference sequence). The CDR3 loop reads CASRPWGGVPNGYTF. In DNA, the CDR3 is TGTGCCAGCAGGCCCTGGGGCGGCGTCCCGAATGGCTACACCTTC.

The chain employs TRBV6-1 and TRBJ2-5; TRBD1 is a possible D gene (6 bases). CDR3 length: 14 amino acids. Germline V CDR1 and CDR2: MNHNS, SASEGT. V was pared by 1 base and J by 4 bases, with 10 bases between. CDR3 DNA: TGTGCCAGCAGTGAAGGGGCAGGGGTAGAGACCCAGTACTTC. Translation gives CASSEGAGVETQYF.

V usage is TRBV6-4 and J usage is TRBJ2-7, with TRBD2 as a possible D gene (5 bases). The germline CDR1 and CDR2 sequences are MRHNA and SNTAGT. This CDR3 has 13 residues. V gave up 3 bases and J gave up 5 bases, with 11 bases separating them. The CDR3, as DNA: TGTGCCAGCAGTGATCGGGGTATGCACGAGCAGTACTTC. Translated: CASSDRGMHEQYF.

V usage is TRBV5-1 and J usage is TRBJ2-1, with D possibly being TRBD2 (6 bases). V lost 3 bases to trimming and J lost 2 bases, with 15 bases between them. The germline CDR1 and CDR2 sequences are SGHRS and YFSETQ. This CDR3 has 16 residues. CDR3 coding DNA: TGCGCCAGCAGCTCGTTTGGGACTCCGACCTACAATGAGCAGTTCTTC. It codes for CASSSFGTPTYNEQFF.

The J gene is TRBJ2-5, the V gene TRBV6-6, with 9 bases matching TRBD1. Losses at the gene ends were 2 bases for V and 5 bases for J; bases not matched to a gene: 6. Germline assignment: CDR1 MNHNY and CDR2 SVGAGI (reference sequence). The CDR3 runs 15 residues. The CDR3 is CASSYLQGAGETQYF. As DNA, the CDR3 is TGTGCCAGCAGTTACCTACAGGGGGCCGGTGAGACCCAGTACTTC.

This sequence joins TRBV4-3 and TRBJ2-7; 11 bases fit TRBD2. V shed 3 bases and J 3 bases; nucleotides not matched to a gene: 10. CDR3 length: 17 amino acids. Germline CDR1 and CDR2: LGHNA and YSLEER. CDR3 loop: CASSQDSGRATYYEQYF. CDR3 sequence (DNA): TGCGCCAGCAGCCAGGATAGCGGGAGGGCCACTTACTACGAGCAGTACTTC.

CDR3 loop: CASTSQGRVSYEQYF. CDR3 DNA sequence: TGTGCCAGCACGTCGCAGGGGAGGGTTTCCTACGAGCAGTACTTC. The chain links TRBV28 to TRBJ2-7; possibly TRBD2 for D (7 bases). CDR3 length: 15 residues. V was pared by 7 bases and J by 1 base, with 17 bases between. CDR1 MDHEN and CDR2 SYDVKM come from the germline V gene. The variable domain in full, with the rest retrieved from reference TRBV28 and TRBJ2-7, is DVKVTQSSRYLVKRTGEKVFLECVQDMDHENMFWYRQDPGLGLRLIYFSYDVKMKEKGDIPEGYSVSREKKERFSLILESASTNQTSMYLCASTSQGRVSYEQYFGPGTRLTVT.

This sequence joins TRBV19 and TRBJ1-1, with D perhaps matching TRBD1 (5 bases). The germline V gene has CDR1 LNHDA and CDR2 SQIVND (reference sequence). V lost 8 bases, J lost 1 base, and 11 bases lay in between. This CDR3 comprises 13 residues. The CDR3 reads CASGFGGNTEAFF. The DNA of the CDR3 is TGTGCCAGTGGTTTCGGGGGGAACACTGAAGCTTTCTTT.

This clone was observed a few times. CDR3 in amino acids: CASILGQKGEAFF. The CDR3 bases are TGTGCCAGCATCCTTGGACAGAAAGGGGAAGCTTTCTTT. This chain connects TRBV5-6 to TRBJ1-1, with a weak D call TRBD1 (6 bases). CDR1 is SGHDT and CDR2 is YYEEEE in the germline V gene. Trimming removed 6 bases at V and 8 bases at J, with 17 bases between. The CDR3 consists of 13 residues.

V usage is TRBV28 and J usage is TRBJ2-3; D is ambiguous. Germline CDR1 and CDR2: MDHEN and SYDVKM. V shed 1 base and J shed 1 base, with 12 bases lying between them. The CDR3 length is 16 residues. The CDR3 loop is CASSLSGRSRTDTQYF. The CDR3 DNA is TGTGCCAGCAGTTTATCAGGACGGTCCCGCACAGATACGCAGTATTTT.

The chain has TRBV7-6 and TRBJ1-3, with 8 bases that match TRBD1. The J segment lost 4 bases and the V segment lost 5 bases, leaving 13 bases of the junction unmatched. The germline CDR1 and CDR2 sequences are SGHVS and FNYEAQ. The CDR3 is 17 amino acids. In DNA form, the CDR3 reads TGTGCCAGCAGCCTTAGGCCGACAGGGGTTGGAGGAAACACCATATATTTT. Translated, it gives CASSLRPTGVGGNTIYF.

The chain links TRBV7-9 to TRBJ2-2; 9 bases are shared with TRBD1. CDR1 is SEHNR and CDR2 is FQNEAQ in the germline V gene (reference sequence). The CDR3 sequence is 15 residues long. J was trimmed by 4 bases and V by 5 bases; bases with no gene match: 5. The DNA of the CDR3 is TGTGCCAGCAGCCCGGGACAGGGATCCACCGGGGAGCTGTTTTTT. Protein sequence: CASSPGQGSTGELFF.

The CDR3 nucleotides read TGTGCCAGCAGCTTTAGGACAGGGGTTTCACCCCTCCACTTT. This gives the protein CASSFRTGVSPLHF. V and J are TRBV7-8 and TRBJ1-6; 9 bases map to TRBD1. Germline assignment: CDR1 SGHVS and CDR2 FQNEAQ. V dropped 3 bases and J dropped 9; count of bases not matched to a gene: 3. The length of the CDR3 is 14 residues.

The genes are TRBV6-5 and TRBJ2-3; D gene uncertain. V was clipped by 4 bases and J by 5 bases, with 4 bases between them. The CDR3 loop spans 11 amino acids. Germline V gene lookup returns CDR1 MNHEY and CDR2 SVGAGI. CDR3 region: CASSLGDTQYF. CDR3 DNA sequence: TGTGCCAGCAGTTTGGGAGATACGCAGTATTTT.

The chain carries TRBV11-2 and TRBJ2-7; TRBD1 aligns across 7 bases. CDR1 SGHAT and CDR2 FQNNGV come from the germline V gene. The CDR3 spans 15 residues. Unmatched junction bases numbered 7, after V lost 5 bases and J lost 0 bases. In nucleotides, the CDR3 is TGTGCCAGCAGCCCAACGACAGGGAACTCCTACGAGCAGTACTTC. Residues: CASSPTTGNSYEQYF.

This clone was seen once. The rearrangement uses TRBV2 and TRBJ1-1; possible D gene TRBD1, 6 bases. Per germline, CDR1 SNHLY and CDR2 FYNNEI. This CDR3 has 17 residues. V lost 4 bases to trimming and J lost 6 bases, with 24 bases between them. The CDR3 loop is CASSVQVFESPGAEAFF. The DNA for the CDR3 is TGTGCCAGCAGTGTACAGGTGTTCGAGTCCCCAGGGGCTGAAGCTTTCTTT.

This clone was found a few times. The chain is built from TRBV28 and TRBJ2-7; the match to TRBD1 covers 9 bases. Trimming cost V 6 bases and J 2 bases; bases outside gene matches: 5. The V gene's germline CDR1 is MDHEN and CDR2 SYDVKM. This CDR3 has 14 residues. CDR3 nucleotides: TGTGCCAGCAGGGAGGGACAGGGTGCCTACGAGCAGTACTTC. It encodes CASREGQGAYEQYF.

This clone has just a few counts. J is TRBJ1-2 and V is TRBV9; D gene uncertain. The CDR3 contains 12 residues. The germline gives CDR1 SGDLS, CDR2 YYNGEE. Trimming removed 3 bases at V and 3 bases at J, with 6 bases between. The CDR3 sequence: CASSAGYYGYTF. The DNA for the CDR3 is TGTGCCAGCAGCGCCGGCTACTATGGCTACACCTTC.

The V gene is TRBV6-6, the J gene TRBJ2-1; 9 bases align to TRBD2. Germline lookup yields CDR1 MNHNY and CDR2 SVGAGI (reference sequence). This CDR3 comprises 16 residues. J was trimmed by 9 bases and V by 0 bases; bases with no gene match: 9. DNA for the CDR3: TGTGCCAGCAGTTACTCGATGGAGGCGGGAGGGGGTGAGCAGTTCTTC. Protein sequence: CASSYSMEAGGGEQFF.

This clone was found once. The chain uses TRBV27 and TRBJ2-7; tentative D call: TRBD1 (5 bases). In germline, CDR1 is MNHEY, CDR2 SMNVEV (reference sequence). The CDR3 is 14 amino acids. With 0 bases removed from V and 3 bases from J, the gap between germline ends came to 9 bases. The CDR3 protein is CASSLSRQNYEQYF. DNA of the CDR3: TGTGCCAGCAGTTTATCGCGACAGAACTACGAGCAGTACTTC.

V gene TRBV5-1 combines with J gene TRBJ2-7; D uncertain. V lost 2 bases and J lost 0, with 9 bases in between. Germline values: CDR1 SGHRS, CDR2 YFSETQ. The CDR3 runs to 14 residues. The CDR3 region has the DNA TGCGCCAGCAGCTTCCAGCCGAGCTCCTACGAGCAGTACTTC. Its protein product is CASSFQPSSYEQYF.

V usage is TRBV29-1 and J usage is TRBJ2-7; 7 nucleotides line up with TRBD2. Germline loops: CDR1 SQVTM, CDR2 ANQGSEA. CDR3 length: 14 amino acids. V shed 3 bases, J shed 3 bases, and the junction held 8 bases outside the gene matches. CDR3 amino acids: CSVEAPGLSYEQYF. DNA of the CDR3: TGCAGCGTTGAGGCCCCGGGACTAAGCTACGAGCAGTACTTC.

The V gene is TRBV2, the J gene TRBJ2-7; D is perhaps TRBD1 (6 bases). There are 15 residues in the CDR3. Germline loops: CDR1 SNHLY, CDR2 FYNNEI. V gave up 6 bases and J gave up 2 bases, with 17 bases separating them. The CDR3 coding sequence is TGTGCCAGCAGCCGAGAAGGGGGTATTCCCTACGAGCAGTACTTC. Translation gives CASSREGGIPYEQYF.

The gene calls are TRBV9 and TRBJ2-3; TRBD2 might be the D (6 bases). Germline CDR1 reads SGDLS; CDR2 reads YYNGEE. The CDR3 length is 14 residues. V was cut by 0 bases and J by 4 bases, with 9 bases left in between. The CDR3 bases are TGTGCCAGCAGCGTAGATCTAGCGTCAGATACGCAGTATTTT. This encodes CASSVDLASDTQYF.

In nucleotides, the CDR3 is TGTGCCAGCAGCTTAGATCTAAGCTCCTACAATGAGCAGTTCTTC. Its protein is CASSLDLSSYNEQFF. The rearrangement links TRBV11-2 to TRBJ2-1; D call uncertain. The CDR3 sequence is 15 residues long. CDR1 SGHAT and CDR2 FQNNGV come from the germline V gene. V lost 0 bases and J 0 bases, leaving 6 bases between the germline ends.

The CDR3 here is CASTTDPRTQHSPLHF. CDR3 DNA sequence: TGCGCCAGCACCACCGATCCAAGGACACAACATTCACCCCTCCACTTT. The rearrangement links TRBV10-2 to TRBJ1-6; TRBD1 is a possible D gene (5 bases). The V end was cut by 7 bases, the J end by 8 bases, with 21 bases between. In germline, CDR1 is WSHSY, CDR2 SAAADI. This CDR3 is built from 16 residues.

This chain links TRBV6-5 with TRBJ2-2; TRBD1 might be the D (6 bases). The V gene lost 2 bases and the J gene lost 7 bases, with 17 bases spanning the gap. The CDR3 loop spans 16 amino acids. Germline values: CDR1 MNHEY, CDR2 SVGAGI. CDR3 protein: CASSYRPNLGHGELFF. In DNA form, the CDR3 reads TGTGCCAGCAGTTACCGGCCCAACTTGGGACACGGGGAGCTGTTTTTT.

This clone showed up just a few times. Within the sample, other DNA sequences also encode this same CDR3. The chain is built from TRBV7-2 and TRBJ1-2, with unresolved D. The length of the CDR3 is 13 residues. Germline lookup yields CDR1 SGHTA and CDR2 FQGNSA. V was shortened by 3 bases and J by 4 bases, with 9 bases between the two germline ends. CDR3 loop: CASSFGLIYGYTF. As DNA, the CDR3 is TGTGCCAGCAGCTTCGGACTGATCTATGGCTACACCTTC.